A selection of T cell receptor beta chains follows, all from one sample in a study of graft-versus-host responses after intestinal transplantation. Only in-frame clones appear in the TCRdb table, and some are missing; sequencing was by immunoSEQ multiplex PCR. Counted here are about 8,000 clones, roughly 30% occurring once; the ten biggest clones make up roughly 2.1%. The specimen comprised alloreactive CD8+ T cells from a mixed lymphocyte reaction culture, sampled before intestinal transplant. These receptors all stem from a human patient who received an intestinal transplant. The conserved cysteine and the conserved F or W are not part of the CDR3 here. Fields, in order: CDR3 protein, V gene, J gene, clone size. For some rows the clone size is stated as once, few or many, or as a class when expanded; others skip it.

cdr3_aa: ASSLSGYLAGNTIY
v_call: TRBV19
j_call: TRBJ1-3
clone_size: few

cdr3_aa: ASSLAGNPYNEQF
v_call: TRBV5-5
j_call: TRBJ2-1
clone_size: few

cdr3_aa: ASLASTGELF
v_call: TRBV7-6
j_call: TRBJ2-2
clone_size: -

cdr3_aa: ASSDWVLGRENTGELF
v_call: TRBV6-1
j_call: TRBJ2-2
clone_size: -

cdr3_aa: ASSFRALDTPLH
v_call: TRBV27
j_call: TRBJ1-6
clone_size: few

cdr3_aa: ASSEGTRPGELF
v_call: TRBV25-1
j_call: TRBJ2-2
clone_size: few

cdr3_aa: ASSLEQHYGYT
v_call: TRBV7-9
j_call: TRBJ1-2
clone_size: -

cdr3_aa: ASSFLANEQF
v_call: TRBV7-9
j_call: TRBJ2-1
clone_size: medium-sized

cdr3_aa: ASSLMSSYGYT
v_call: TRBV5-6
j_call: TRBJ1-2
clone_size: -

cdr3_aa: ASSSIAGGWNEQF
v_call: TRBV6-5
j_call: TRBJ2-1
clone_size: -

cdr3_aa: ASSIEAAGAETQY
v_call: TRBV19
j_call: TRBJ2-5
clone_size: few

cdr3_aa: ASSQEGGTGYGYT
v_call: TRBV4-1
j_call: TRBJ1-2
clone_size: -

cdr3_aa: ASEGRTDTQY
v_call: TRBV5-8
j_call: TRBJ2-3
clone_size: -

cdr3_aa: ASSSSLGGRNTIY
v_call: TRBV27
j_call: TRBJ1-3
clone_size: -

cdr3_aa: ASSLMPLAGGYEQY
v_call: TRBV7-3
j_call: TRBJ2-7
clone_size: medium-sized

cdr3_aa: ASSFLGLGQPQH
v_call: TRBV27
j_call: TRBJ1-5
clone_size: few

cdr3_aa: ASGLVRGFLRAEAF
v_call: TRBV12-5
j_call: TRBJ1-1
clone_size: -

cdr3_aa: ASSPGLAGGRETQY
v_call: TRBV7-9
j_call: TRBJ2-5
clone_size: few

cdr3_aa: ATSRPGQGAREQY
v_call: TRBV15
j_call: TRBJ2-7
clone_size: -

cdr3_aa: ASSEYLVGRADTQY
v_call: TRBV2
j_call: TRBJ2-3
clone_size: -

cdr3_aa: ASRRAPNTEAF
v_call: TRBV7-7
j_call: TRBJ1-1
clone_size: -

cdr3_aa: ASRRTGNYNEQF
v_call: TRBV7-9
j_call: TRBJ2-1
clone_size: medium-sized

cdr3_aa: ASSPLGTGVYEQY
v_call: TRBV18
j_call: TRBJ2-7
clone_size: few

cdr3_aa: ASSQLAGVIPDTQY
v_call: TRBV4-3
j_call: TRBJ2-3
clone_size: -

cdr3_aa: ASSLAGLVYEQY
v_call: TRBV7-2
j_call: TRBJ2-7
clone_size: few

cdr3_aa: ASSLGFTGFLSGNTIY
v_call: TRBV7-9
j_call: TRBJ1-3
clone_size: -

cdr3_aa: ASTASGGTDTQY
v_call: TRBV7-9
j_call: TRBJ2-3
clone_size: -

cdr3_aa: ASSQDGEWATEAF
v_call: TRBV4-2
j_call: TRBJ1-1
clone_size: -

cdr3_aa: ASSLAGVFYNEQF
v_call: TRBV28
j_call: TRBJ2-1
clone_size: -

cdr3_aa: ASSLTYLEGNQPQH
v_call: TRBV11-2
j_call: TRBJ1-5
clone_size: -

cdr3_aa: ASSQDSTYEQY
v_call: TRBV4-3
j_call: TRBJ2-7
clone_size: -

cdr3_aa: ASIPKEGVTEAF
v_call: TRBV6-5
j_call: TRBJ1-1
clone_size: few

cdr3_aa: ASSPAPGGNSYEQY
v_call: TRBV11-2
j_call: TRBJ2-7
clone_size: -

cdr3_aa: ASSPEATNEKLF
v_call: TRBV25-1
j_call: TRBJ1-4
clone_size: -

cdr3_aa: ASSLAFQENTGELF
v_call: TRBV11-2
j_call: TRBJ2-2
clone_size: few

cdr3_aa: ASSLGWGTTGELF
v_call: TRBV5-1
j_call: TRBJ2-2
clone_size: -

cdr3_aa: TQTLATGELF
v_call: TRBV30
j_call: TRBJ2-2
clone_size: -

cdr3_aa: ASSQMWTGKNYGYT
v_call: TRBV4-1
j_call: TRBJ1-2
clone_size: -

cdr3_aa: ASSINRGTSTDTQY
v_call: TRBV9
j_call: TRBJ2-3
clone_size: -

cdr3_aa: ASSHKTSPHYEQY
v_call: TRBV13
j_call: TRBJ2-7
clone_size: medium-sized

cdr3_aa: ASSGTVWNTEAF
v_call: TRBV4-3
j_call: TRBJ1-1
clone_size: medium-sized

cdr3_aa: ATGSGPVRLQTEAF
v_call: TRBV19
j_call: TRBJ1-1
clone_size: medium-sized

cdr3_aa: ASSSTNDRYDEQY
v_call: TRBV13
j_call: TRBJ2-7
clone_size: -

cdr3_aa: ASSLGAGLSTEAF
v_call: TRBV7-8
j_call: TRBJ1-1
clone_size: -

cdr3_aa: ASSEGPGGNEQF
v_call: TRBV2
j_call: TRBJ2-1
clone_size: few

cdr3_aa: ASSMGGTNNEQF
v_call: TRBV19
j_call: TRBJ2-1
clone_size: few

cdr3_aa: ASSHNSGPGYEQY
v_call: TRBV4-1
j_call: TRBJ2-7
clone_size: -

cdr3_aa: ASSSIAGEGWNEQF
v_call: TRBV28
j_call: TRBJ2-1
clone_size: few

cdr3_aa: ASSLSGYNEQF
v_call: TRBV7-3
j_call: TRBJ2-1
clone_size: few